The rows below give T cell receptor beta chains drawn from one sample of a study of identical twins. Each CDR3 protein gets one entry after TCRdb re-called the 5' RACE reads with MiXCR. The sample records about 220,000 distinct CDR3 sequences, approximately 7.3% being singletons. This sample also appeared in a second study, on yellow fever vaccine responses in identical twins.

The sample comprised CD8+ T cells sorted from blood. The receptors originated from a woman between 18 and 29 years old in good health. The CDR3 runs from the conserved cysteine through the conserved F or W. The D gene is left open where the match is weak. Not every row has a clone size; where given, it reads once, few, many or a size class.

V gene	clone size	D gene	J gene	CDR3 DNA	CDR3 protein
TRBV5-6	many	.	TRBJ2-5	TGTGCCAGCAGTCCCATCGAAAGCAGTCATCAAGAGACCCAGTACTTC	CASSPIESSHQETQYF
TRBV5-1	.	.	TRBJ2-7	TGCGCCAGCAGCGTGGAGGGGGGGACCTACGAGCAGTACTTC	CASSVEGGTYEQYF
TRBV7-6	.	TRBD1	TRBJ2-5	TGTGCCAGCAGCTCTAGAATCCGGGACAGTAATCAAGAGACCCAGTACTTC	CASSSRIRDSNQETQYF
TRBV20-1	many	.	TRBJ1-1	TGCAGTGCTAGAGATCTAGGGAACACTGAAGCTTTCTTT	CSARDLGNTEAFF
TRBV12-3/TRBV12-4	.	.	TRBJ2-1	TGTGCCAGCAGTCGGGGCAGGGGCAATGGCAATGAGCAGTTCTTC	CASSRGRGNGNEQFF
TRBV5-1	few	.	TRBJ1-4	TGCGCCAGCAGCTTGGTCGGGAAGGACAGCACCTTTAATGAAAAACTGTTTTTT	CASSLVGKDSTFNEKLFF
TRBV5-5	.	TRBD1	TRBJ2-1	TGTGCCAGCAGCGCGGGACAGGACAACAATGAGAAGTTCTTC	CASSAGQDNNEKFF
TRBV6-2/TRBV6-3	many	.	TRBJ2-2	.	CASSSSAGELFF
TRBV10-1	.	.	TRBJ2-7	TGCGCCAGCAGCGGACCCTACCCCTACGAGCAGTACTTC	CASSGPYPYEQYF
TRBV28	.	.	TRBJ2-1	TGTGCCAGCAGTTTAGTCCCCGGGACCAAGAACAATGAGCAGTTCTTC	CASSLVPGTKNNEQFF
TRBV7-6	.	.	TRBJ2-3	TGTGCCAGCAGCTTCGCGCCGGACACAGATACGCAGTATTTT	CASSFAPDTDTQYF
TRBV10-2	.	.	TRBJ2-5	TGCGCCAGCAGCCACGGGCGGTTCAGGGAGACCCAGTACTTC	CASSHGRFRETQYF
TRBV24-1	many	TRBD1	TRBJ2-7	TGTGCCACCAGTGACACCGGGACAGCCTACGAGCAGTACTTC	CATSDTGTAYEQYF
TRBV5-6	few	TRBD1	TRBJ2-4	TGTGCCAGCGGGGACAGCAAAAACATTCAGTACTTC	CASGDSKNIQYF
TRBV12-3/TRBV12-4	few	.	TRBJ2-2	TGTGCCAGCAGCCGCGGGACGTCGACCGGGGAGCTGTTTTTT	CASSRGTSTGELFF
TRBV20-1	few	.	TRBJ2-7	TGCAGTGCTAGAGATCTGGCCTACGAGCAGTACTTC	CSARDLAYEQYF
TRBV7-2	.	TRBD2	TRBJ2-5	TGTGCCAGCAGCTTAACCAACGGGCTAGCGGGAGGAGAGACCCAGTACTTC	CASSLTNGLAGGETQYF
TRBV20-1	.	TRBD2	TRBJ2-1	TGCTGTGCTAGAAGGCTTGGGGCGGGAGACCACAATGAGCAGTTCTTC	CCARRLGAGDHNEQFF
TRBV3-1	many	.	TRBJ2-2	TGTGCCAGCAGCCAAGATCTAAAGCCGGACAGCGAGAACACCGGGGAGCTGTTTTTT	CASSQDLKPDSENTGELFF
TRBV27	many	TRBD1	TRBJ1-1	TGTGCCAGCAACCCTTTTGCAGGGGGCACTGAAGCTTTCTTT	CASNPFAGGTEAFF
TRBV4-1	few	.	TRBJ1-2	TGCGCCAGCAGCCAAGATCCCGGGGGCGCGGAGGGCTACACCTTC	CASSQDPGGAEGYTF
TRBV5-6	.	TRBD2	TRBJ2-5	TGTGCCAGCAGCTTGGGGGGAGGACTAGAGCAAGAGACCCAGTACTTC	CASSLGGGLEQETQYF
TRBV2	few	.	TRBJ1-5	TGTGCCAGCAGTGAAGTGGGGACGGATCAGCCCCAGCATTTT	CASSEVGTDQPQHF
TRBV20-1	.	.	TRBJ2-1	TGCAGTGCTGGCCAAGGTGCGGGCTCCTACAATGAGCAGTTCTTC	CSAGQGAGSYNEQFF
TRBV7-9	.	.	TRBJ2-5	TGTGCCAGCAGCTCGACAGCGTTTATGCAAGAGACCCAGTACTTC	CASSSTAFMQETQYF
TRBV7-9	many	.	TRBJ2-7	TGTGCCAGCAGCTTAGGGCAGGGGAGGAATTACGAGCAGTACTTC	CASSLGQGRNYEQYF
TRBV6-5	.	TRBD1	TRBJ1-1	TGTGCCAGCAGTTTCACCGGGACAGGGGGCACTGAAGCTTTCTTT	CASSFTGTGGTEAFF
TRBV11-3	.	.	TRBJ1-4	TGTGCCAGCAGCTTACCCCGCAGGCCGATCAATGAAAAACTGTTTTTT	CASSLPRRPINEKLFF
TRBV29-1	many	.	TRBJ1-2	TGCAGCGTTGAAGAGGGGCAAGCTAACTATGGCTACACCTTC	CSVEEGQANYGYTF
TRBV29-1	.	TRBD2	TRBJ2-5	TGCAGCGTTGAAGATAAGGGGCCCGGGACTAGCTACGTGACCCAGTACTTC	CSVEDKGPGTSYVTQYF
TRBV20-1	few	.	TRBJ2-1	TGCAGTGCTAGAGATAGGAGCAGTGAGCAGTTCTTC	CSARDRSSEQFF
TRBV4-1	.	TRBD2	TRBJ2-7	TGCGCCAGCAGCCAAGGGCCTAGCGGGAGCTCCTACGAGCAGTACTTC	CASSQGPSGSSYEQYF
TRBV29-1	many	.	TRBJ2-7	TGCAGCGTTGGGCGGTCCTACGAGCAGTACTTC	CSVGRSYEQYF
TRBV29-1	many	.	TRBJ2-7	TGCAGCGTTGGGGCAGGGTTCGAGCAGTACTTC	CSVGAGFEQYF
TRBV2	.	.	TRBJ2-1	TGTGCCAGCAGCACCGAGGTGGGCTACCCCTCCTCCTACAATGAGCAGTTCTTC	CASSTEVGYPSSYNEQFF
TRBV28	.	TRBD1	TRBJ2-3	TGTGCCAGCACCCTACAGGGGGATACGCAGTATTTT	CASTLQGDTQYF
TRBV6-2/TRBV6-3	few	TRBD1	TRBJ1-5	TGTGCCAGCAGCGGACAGGCTAATCAGCCCCAGCATTTT	CASSGQANQPQHF
TRBV2	.	.	TRBJ1-5	TGTGCCAGCAGTGAATATGGAAAGGGCAATCAGCCCCAGCATTTT	CASSEYGKGNQPQHF
TRBV20-1	.	.	TRBJ2-2	TGCAGTGCTAGAGATTACAGGGTGGCCGGGGAGCTGTTTTTT	CSARDYRVAGELFF
TRBV27	.	TRBD1	TRBJ2-5	TGTGCCAGCAGTGGGTACAGGGGGCAGGAGACCCAGTACTTC	CASSGYRGQETQYF
TRBV4-2	.	.	TRBJ2-5	TGTGCCAGCAGCCAAGATCTTTCAGTCCGACAAGAGACCCAGTACTTC	CASSQDLSVRQETQYF
TRBV15	.	.	TRBJ2-1	TGTGCCACCAGCCTTATCGGGACCCCCACTGGTGAGCAGTTCTTC	CATSLIGTPTGEQFF
TRBV5-1	many	.	TRBJ2-7	TGCGCCAGCAGCTTTGGGGTAGGGTACGAGCAGTACTTC	CASSFGVGYEQYF
TRBV7-8	few	TRBD1	TRBJ1-5	TGTGCCAGCAGCTTCGGACAGGGTGGAGTGGGCAATCAGCCCCAGCATTTT	CASSFGQGGVGNQPQHF
TRBV7-9	.	TRBD2	TRBJ2-7	TGTGCCAGCAGCCACCCCGGGACTAGGTCCTACGAGCAGTACTTC	CASSHPGTRSYEQYF
TRBV12-3/TRBV12-4	.	.	TRBJ2-5	TGTGCCAGCACCCCATTACGTTCCGGGAAAGGGGCCCAGTACTTC	CASTPLRSGKGAQYF
TRBV4-1	few	.	TRBJ2-1	TGCGCCAGCAGCCAAGAGCATGAGCAGTTCTTC	CASSQEHEQFF
TRBV4-2	many	TRBD2	TRBJ2-7	TGTGCCAGCAGCCTTCTGACTAGCGGGAGCAACGAGCAGTACTTC	CASSLLTSGSNEQYF
TRBV6-5	many	.	TRBJ1-1	TGTGCCAGCAGTTACGCGACAGATCTCGAAGCTTTCTTT	CASSYATDLEAFF
TRBV28	many	TRBD2	TRBJ2-7	TGTGCCAGCAGTTTGACTAGCCTTACCTACGAGCAGTACTTC	CASSLTSLTYEQYF
TRBV20-1	.	.	TRBJ2-1	TGCAGTGCTAGAGCTAGCGCTGAGCAGTTCTTC	CSARASAEQFF
TRBV7-2	.	TRBD1	TRBJ1-5	TGTGCCAGCAGCTTGACAGGACAGGGGGTCAATCAGCCCCAGCATTTT	CASSLTGQGVNQPQHF
TRBV7-8	.	TRBD2	TRBJ2-3	TGTGCCAGCAGCTTAGCGATAGCTAGCGGGGGGTACACAGATACGCAGTATTTT	CASSLAIASGGYTDTQYF
TRBV12-3/TRBV12-4	many	TRBD2	TRBJ2-7	TGTGCCAGCAGCCCGCTAGCGGGAGGGCCGTACGAGCAGTACTTC	CASSPLAGGPYEQYF
TRBV12-3/TRBV12-4	many	.	TRBJ2-2	TGTGCCAGCACCCCTGGGTCAGTTTACACCGGGGAGCTGTTTTTT	CASTPGSVYTGELFF
TRBV12-5	many	.	TRBJ2-5	TGTGCTAGTGGTTTGGGAGATTACGATTGGGAGACCCAGTACTTC	CASGLGDYDWETQYF
TRBV7-6	.	TRBD2	TRBJ2-1	TGTGCCAGCAGCTTAGTTCTGCCCCCCCTAGCGGGGGTCACCTACAATGAGCAGTTCTTC	CASSLVLPPLAGVTYNEQFF
TRBV6-4	few	.	TRBJ2-3	TGTGCCAGCAGTGACTCAGGGGGGGGGCAAAATACGCAGTATTTT	CASSDSGGGQNTQYF
TRBV20-1	many	TRBD2	TRBJ2-2	TGCAGTGCTAGAGATTTGGGGACTAGCGGGAGTGGGGACACCGGGGAGCTGTTTTTT	CSARDLGTSGSGDTGELFF